What follows describes a single T cell receptor (beta chain). What it binds is unknown. The sample comes from a study of T cells after yellow fever vaccination. From the 5' RACE reads, TCRdb called clonotypes with MiXCR, one entry per CDR3 protein. In the table there are hundreds of thousands of distinct CDR3 sequences, roughly 3.5% of which are singletons. V was clipped by 6 bases and J by 3 bases, with 16 bases between them. The germline gives CDR1 SGHDT, CDR2 YYEEEE. The CDR3 sequence is 14 residues long. Study outcomes and limitations: Re-detected after boosting: most primary clones, about 95% of CD4 and 88% of CD8.

The chain carries TRBV5-6 and TRBJ2-7, with D possibly being TRBD1 (5 bases). This receptor was identified in a man aged 18 to 30 who received the YFV17D yellow fever vaccine. The starting material was PBMCs, obtained on the day of the yellow fever booster vaccination. CDR3 amino acids: CASTRKGLNYEQYV. CDR3 bases: TGTGCCAGCACCCGGAAGGGGTTAAACTACGAGCAGTACGTC.